The rows below give T cell receptor beta chains drawn from one sample of a study of vaccination and CD4 T cells after COVID-19. Each CDR3 protein is one row after TCRdb ran MiXCR on the PCR reads. The table records about 14,000 distinct CDR3 sequences, about 54% of them present only once. Their antigen targets remain unknown. Material: CD4+ T cells from blood, cultured in vitro. These receptors all stem from a human donor who had recovered from COVID-19. The CDR3 runs from the conserved cysteine through the conserved F or W. A D gene is named only where the DNA matches it firmly. Clone sizes are given selectively: once, few, many, or a class where the clone is expanded.

j_call	clone_size	d_call	v_call	cdr3_aa	cdr3_nt
TRBJ1-1	few	.	TRBV20-1	CSAREVSAGSTEAFF	TGCAGTGCTAGAGAGGTTTCGGCAGGGAGCACTGAAGCTTTCTTT
TRBJ1-5	.	.	TRBV6-2/TRBV6-3	CASSYSSGLQPQHF	TGTGCCAGCAGTTACTCTTCAGGGCTCCAGCCCCAGCATTTT
TRBJ2-6	few	.	TRBV6-4	CASSDNSGANVLTF	TGTGCCAGCAGTGACAACTCTGGGGCCAACGTCCTGACTTTC
TRBJ2-5	few	TRBD1	TRBV11-2	CASSPQGQGAGETQYF	TGTGCCAGCAGCCCACAGGGGCAGGGGGCGGGGGAGACCCAGTACTTC
TRBJ2-6	.	.	TRBV20-1	CSARAFAGSGANVLTF	TGCAGTGCTAGAGCCTTTGCCGGGTCTGGGGCCAACGTCCTGACTTTC
TRBJ2-1	.	.	TRBV7-2	CASSPTSGLSSSYNEQFF	TGTGCCAGCAGCCCCACCTCGGGACTCTCGAGCTCCTACAATGAGCAGTTCTTC
TRBJ2-3	.	TRBD2	TRBV20-1	CSARGGTKGQSLDTQYF	TGCAGTGCTAGAGGGGGGACTAAAGGTCAGAGTTTAGATACGCAGTATTTT
TRBJ2-3	.	TRBD2	TRBV5-1	CASGKGLAGEDTQYF	TGCGCCAGCGGCAAAGGACTAGCGGGAGAAGATACGCAGTATTTT
TRBJ2-1	.	TRBD2	TRBV20-1	CSARDSSGRGKNEQFF	TGCAGTGCTAGAGATTCCAGCGGGAGGGGTAAGAATGAGCAGTTCTTC
TRBJ2-5	.	TRBD1	TRBV24-1	CATSDPGQGQTQYF	TGTGCCACCAGTGACCCCGGACAGGGCCAGACCCAGTACTTC
TRBJ2-1	.	TRBD1	TRBV6-1	CASRWTGLGNEQFF	TGTGCCAGCCGCTGGACAGGGCTAGGGAATGAGCAGTTCTTC
TRBJ1-5	few	.	TRBV19	CASSFRQNYNQPQHF	TGTGCCAGTAGTTTTCGACAGAACTATAATCAGCCCCAGCATTTT
TRBJ1-5	.	.	TRBV12-3/TRBV12-4	CASSLTVNQPQHF	TGTGCCAGCAGTTTAACAGTCAATCAGCCCCAGCATTTT
TRBJ2-7	.	TRBD1	TRBV5-4	CASSFSGTGGKSQYF	TGTGCCAGCAGCTTTTCCGGGACAGGGGGCAAGTCGCAGTACTTC
TRBJ1-1	.	.	TRBV5-4	CASSFSKVDTEAFF	TGTGCCAGCAGTTTTAGTAAAGTGGATACTGAAGCTTTCTTT
TRBJ2-7	few	.	TRBV15	CATSTWMDYEQYF	TGTGCCACCAGCACTTGGATGGACTACGAGCAGTACTTC